Given below is one T cell receptor beta chain in context. The target antigen is unknown. The data derive from a study of cytomegalovirus exposure and HLA in healthy donors. Looking at the study overall: There were approximately 85 million unique TCRs (from HLA-typed donors) in an early data release. Study-wide points: The study had only CMV serostatus as immune exposure information. The productive fraction for most TCR beta V segments was about 90% or about 30% in an earlier analysis.

Researchers ran the PCR with 60 Vbeta and 13 Jbeta primers. Sequencing was performed with immunoSEQ multiplex PCR; in TCRdb, only in-frame clones are kept and a portion is missing. The sample records 150,000 to 200,000 clones, more than 65% being singletons. The germline V and J ends were trimmed by 0 bases and 3 bases, with 13 bases remaining between them. The CDR3 sequence is 15 residues long. Germline CDR1 reads SGHRS; CDR2 reads YFSETQ. The clonotype comes from a female donor in good health and CMV-seronegative. Sequencing input: PBMCs. J is TRBJ2-7 and V is TRBV5-1; D call uncertain. CDR3 sequence reads: CASSLGDTAYYEQYF. CDR3 in DNA: TGCGCCAGCAGCTTGGGTGACACGGCCTACTACGAGCAGTACTTC.